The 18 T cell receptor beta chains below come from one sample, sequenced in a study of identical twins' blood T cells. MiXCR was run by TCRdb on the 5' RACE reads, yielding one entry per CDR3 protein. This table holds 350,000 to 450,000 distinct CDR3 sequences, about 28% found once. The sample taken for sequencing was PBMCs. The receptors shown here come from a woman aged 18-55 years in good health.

The CDR3 region has the DNA TGTGCCAGCAGCTTAGAGGGACAGGGGTACTATGGCTACACCTTC. Encoded protein: CASSLEGQGYYGYTF. The chain employs TRBV7-8 and TRBJ1-2; TRBD1 agrees at 10 bases. This CDR3 is built from 15 residues. V lost 1 base and J lost 3; bases outside the gene matches: 2. Germline V lookup: CDR1 SGHVS, CDR2 FQNEAQ.

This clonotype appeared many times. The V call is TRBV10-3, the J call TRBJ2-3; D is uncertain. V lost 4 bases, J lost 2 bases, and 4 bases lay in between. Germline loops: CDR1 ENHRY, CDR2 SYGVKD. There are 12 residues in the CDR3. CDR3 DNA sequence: TGTGCCATCAGTGGCTCCACAGATACGCAGTATTTT. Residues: CAISGSTDTQYF.

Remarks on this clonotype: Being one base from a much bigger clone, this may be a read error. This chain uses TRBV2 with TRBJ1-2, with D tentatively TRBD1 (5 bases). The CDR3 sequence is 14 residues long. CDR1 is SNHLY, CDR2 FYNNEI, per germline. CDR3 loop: CASSENMGPGGCTF. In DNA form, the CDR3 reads TGTGCCAGCAGTGAAAATATGGGGCCGGGCGGCTGCACCTTC.

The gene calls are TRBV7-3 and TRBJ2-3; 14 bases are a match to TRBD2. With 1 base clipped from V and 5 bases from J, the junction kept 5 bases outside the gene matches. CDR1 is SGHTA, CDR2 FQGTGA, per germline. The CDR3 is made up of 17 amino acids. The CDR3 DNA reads TGTGCCAGCAGCTTAAGACTAGCGGGGGGGCCGAGAGATACGCAGTATTTT. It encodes CASSLRLAGGPRDTQYF.

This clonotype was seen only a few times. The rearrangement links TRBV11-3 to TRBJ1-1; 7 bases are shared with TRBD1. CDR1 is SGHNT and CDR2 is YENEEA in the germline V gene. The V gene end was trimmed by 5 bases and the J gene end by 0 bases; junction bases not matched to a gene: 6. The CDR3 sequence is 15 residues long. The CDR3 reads CASSVRRGMNTEAFF. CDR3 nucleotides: TGTGCCAGCAGCGTTCGCAGGGGGATGAACACTGAAGCTTTCTTT.

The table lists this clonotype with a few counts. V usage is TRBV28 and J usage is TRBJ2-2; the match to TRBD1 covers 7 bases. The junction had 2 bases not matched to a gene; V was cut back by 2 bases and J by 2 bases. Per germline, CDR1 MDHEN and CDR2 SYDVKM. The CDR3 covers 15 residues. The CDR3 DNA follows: TGTGCCAGCAGTTTAAGGGGGCGAAACACCGGGGAGCTGTTTTTT. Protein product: CASSLRGRNTGELFF.

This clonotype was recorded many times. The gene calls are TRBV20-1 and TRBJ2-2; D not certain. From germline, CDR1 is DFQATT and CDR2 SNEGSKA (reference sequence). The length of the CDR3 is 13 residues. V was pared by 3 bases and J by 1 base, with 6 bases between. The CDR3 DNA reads TGCAGTGCTAGGGCACTGAACACCGGGGAGCTGTTTTTT. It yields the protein CSARALNTGELFF.

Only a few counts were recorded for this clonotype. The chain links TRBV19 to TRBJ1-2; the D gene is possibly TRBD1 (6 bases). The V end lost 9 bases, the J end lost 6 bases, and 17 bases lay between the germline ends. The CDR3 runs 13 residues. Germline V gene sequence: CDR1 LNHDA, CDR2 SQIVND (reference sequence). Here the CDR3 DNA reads TGTGCCAGAACCCAGACAGGTGGAAATGGCTACACCTTC. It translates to CARTQTGGNGYTF.

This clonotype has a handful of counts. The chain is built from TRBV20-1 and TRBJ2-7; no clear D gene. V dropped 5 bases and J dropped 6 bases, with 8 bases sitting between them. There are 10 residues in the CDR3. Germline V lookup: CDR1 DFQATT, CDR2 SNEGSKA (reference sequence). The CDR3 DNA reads TGCAGTGCTGGGGTTGCCGAGCAGTACTTC. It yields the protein CSAGVAEQYF.

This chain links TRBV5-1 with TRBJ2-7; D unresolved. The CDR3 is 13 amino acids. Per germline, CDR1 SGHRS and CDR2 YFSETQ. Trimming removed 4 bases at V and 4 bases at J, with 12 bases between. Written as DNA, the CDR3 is TGCGCCAGCAGCCTTGATGTCGAGTACGAGCAGTACTTC. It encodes CASSLDVEYEQYF.

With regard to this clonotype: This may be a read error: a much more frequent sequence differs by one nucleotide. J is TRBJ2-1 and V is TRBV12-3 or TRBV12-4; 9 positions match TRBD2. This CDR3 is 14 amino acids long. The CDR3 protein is CASSLASGINGQFF. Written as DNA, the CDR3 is TGTGCCAGCAGTTTGGCTAGCGGGATCAATGGGCAGTTCTTC.

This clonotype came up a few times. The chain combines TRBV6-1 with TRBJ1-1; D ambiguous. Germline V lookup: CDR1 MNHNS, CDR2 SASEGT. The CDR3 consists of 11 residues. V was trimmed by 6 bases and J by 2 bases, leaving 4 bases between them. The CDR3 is CASRFNTEAFF. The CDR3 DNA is TGTGCCAGCAGGTTCAACACTGAAGCTTTCTTT.

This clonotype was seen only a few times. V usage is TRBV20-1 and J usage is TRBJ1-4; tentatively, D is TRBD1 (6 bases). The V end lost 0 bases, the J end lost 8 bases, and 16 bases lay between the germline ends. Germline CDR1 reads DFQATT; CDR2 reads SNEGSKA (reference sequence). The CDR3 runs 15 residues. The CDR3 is CSARDLYDRREKLFF. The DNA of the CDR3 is TGCAGTGCTAGAGATCTGTACGACAGGCGGGAAAAACTGTTTTTT.

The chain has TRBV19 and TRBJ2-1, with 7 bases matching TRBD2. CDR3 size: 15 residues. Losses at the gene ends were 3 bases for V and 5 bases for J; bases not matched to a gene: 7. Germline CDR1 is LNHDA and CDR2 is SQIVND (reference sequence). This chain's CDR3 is CASSIGASGNNEQFF. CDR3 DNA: TGTGCCAGTAGTATCGGCGCTAGCGGAAACAATGAGCAGTTCTTC.

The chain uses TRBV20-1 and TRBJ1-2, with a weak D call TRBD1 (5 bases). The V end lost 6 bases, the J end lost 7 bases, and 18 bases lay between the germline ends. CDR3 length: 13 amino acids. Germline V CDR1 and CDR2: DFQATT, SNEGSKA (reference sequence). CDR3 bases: TGCAGTGCCTATCGGGCAGGGAAGGCTGGCTACACCTTC. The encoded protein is CSAYRAGKAGYTF.

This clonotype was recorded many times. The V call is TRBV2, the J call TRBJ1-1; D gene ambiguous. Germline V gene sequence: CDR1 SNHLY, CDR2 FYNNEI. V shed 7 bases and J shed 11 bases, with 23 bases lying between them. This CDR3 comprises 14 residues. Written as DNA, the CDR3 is TGTGCCAGCATCCGAACGGGGTCGGTCTACTTGGCTTTCTTT. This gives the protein CASIRTGSVYLAFF.

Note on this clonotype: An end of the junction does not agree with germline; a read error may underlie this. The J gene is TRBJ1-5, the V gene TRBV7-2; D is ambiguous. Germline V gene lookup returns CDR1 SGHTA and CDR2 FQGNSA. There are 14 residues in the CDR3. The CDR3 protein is CASSYSHNNPPQHF. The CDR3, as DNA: TGTGCCAGCAGCTATTCCCACAACAATCCGCCCCAGCATTTT.

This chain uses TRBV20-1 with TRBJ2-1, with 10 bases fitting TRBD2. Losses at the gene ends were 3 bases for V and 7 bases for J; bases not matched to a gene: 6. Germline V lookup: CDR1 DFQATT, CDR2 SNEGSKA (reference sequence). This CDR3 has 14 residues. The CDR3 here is CSARSLAGVNEQFF. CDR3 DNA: TGCAGTGCTAGGAGTCTAGCGGGAGTTAATGAGCAGTTCTTC.